The clone carrying this TCR beta chain was detected only a few times. Its antigen is not identified. Each CDR3 protein gets one entry after TCRdb re-called the RT-PCR reads with MiXCR. This sample yields 650,000 or so distinct CDR3 sequences, of which about 15% are seen a single time; approximately 7.6% belongs to the top ten. The V gene's germline CDR1 is MNHEY and CDR2 SVGEGT. The CDR3 runs to 12 residues. Trimming took 5 bases from V and 11 from J; bases not matched to a gene: 8. This specimen belongs to a study of response to subunit inactivated influenza vaccine. Overall study results and limits: Authors suggested each seasonal flu vaccination may recruit only limited numbers of new T cells.

The receptor was derived from a man aged 45-65 years who received an inactivated influenza vaccine. This specimen consisted of PBMCs from blood, obtained 14 to 15 days before vaccination. This chain joins TRBV6-2 or TRBV6-3 and TRBJ1-1, with 7 bases that match TRBD1. The chain's CDR3 is CASSTQGQLAFF. For the CDR3, the DNA is TGTGCCAGCAGTACACAGGGACAGCTGGCTTTCTTT.